This T cell receptor (beta chain) was retrieved from a study of cytomegalovirus exposure and HLA in healthy donors. About the study: Out of approximately 170 million T cells, an earlier analysis found roughly 110 million unique TCR beta sequences in total.

Per germline, CDR1 GTSNPN and CDR2 SVGIG (reference sequence). This CDR3 is 10 amino acids long. V lost 4 bases, J lost 7 bases, and 7 bases lay in between. Study-wide findings and caveats: Most TCR sequences were seen very rarely across donors, but some public TCRs occurred in many. Immune exposure information comprised only CMV serostatus.

Healthy people donating bone marrow made up the donors. Both 60 Vbeta primers and 13 Jbeta primers went into the PCR. Sequencing was performed with immunoSEQ multiplex PCR; in TCRdb, only in-frame clones are kept and a portion is missing. The repertoire has around 230,000 clones, about 79% of them found once; the top ten carry about 2%. Notes on this clone: The antigen is not known.

The source of this sequence is a male donor in good health and CMV-seronegative. Material for sequencing was PBMCs. The genes are TRBV30 and TRBJ1-1, with D possibly TRBD1 on 6 matching bases. CDR3 amino acids: CAWIQGEAFF. The CDR3, as DNA: TGTGCCTGGATACAGGGTGAAGCTTTCTTT.